Below, one T cell receptor beta chain is given with its context. Its target antigen remains unknown. The input lacks base qualities; no much larger clone sits a single base away. The germline V gene (reference sequence) gives CDR1 as LNHDA and CDR2 as SQIVND. Including the terminal cysteine and phenylalanine, the CDR3 comprises 14 residues. Solely the CDR3 DNA is kept, with 42 bases framed from the first base. Trimming costs V 5 bases and J 0 bases, and their ends lie 7 bases apart. The data originate from a study of lymphopenia after photon versus proton radiotherapy (dated by TCRdb to about 2019). In terms of the full investigation: The immunological effects of photon versus proton radiation therapy were compared in patients with gastrointestinal tumors who developed high-grade lymphopenia. The goal of the study was to describe how the two radiation modalities differ in their effects on the immune system. The roughly 20 patients in the cohort had gastrointestinal tumors, were treated with either photon or proton therapy, and subsequently developed lymphopenia.

The library was generated by the immunoSEQ multiplex PCR assay. T cell repertoires were profiled with deep sequencing of rearranged TCR beta loci together with multiparametric flow cytometry. Imported from immuneACCESS, the table was reduced by TCRdb to in-frame sequences with V and J called. These copies leave out some clones; in studies compared against another copy, an unresolved V gene accounts for under half, and the cause of the remainder is not known. Within this sample are 150,000 to 200,000 clones, with approximately 86% of them counted one time only. The ten largest clones add up to about 4.7% of the sample. The research as a whole found: During treatment, patients who received proton therapy stayed relatively stable, whereas patients who received photon therapy lost naive T cells and TCR diversity and gained effector/memory populations. Among patients across the cohort who died, overall survival time showed an inverse correlation with a larger post-nadir drop in TCR diversity. Once the lymphocyte count had reached its nadir, the repertoires of photon-treated patients showed oligoclonal expansion, particularly of CD8+ Temra cells, and this expansion drove the decline in diversity. The authors looked at the survival association only in patients who died, and they framed better survival with proton therapy as a possibility rather than a demonstrated result.

Specimen: peripheral blood, collected from a patient treated with photon-based radiotherapy. This clonotype was sampled from a man aged 45 to 65 with gastric cancer. This receptor chain uses TRBV19 and TRBJ1-4; no D gene can be assigned with confidence. The CDR3 reads as follows: CASSQPTTNEKLFF. The nucleotide sequence is TGTGCCAGTAGTCAGCCAACAACTAATGAAAAACTGTTTTTT.